This T cell receptor beta chain was sequenced for a study of shared clonotypes between healthy human individuals. The repertoire was sequenced with immunoSEQ multiplex PCR; TCRdb's copy has only in-frame clones and lacks some. The sample comprises approximately 440,000 clones, over 60% of which are singletons, and 12% rests with the top ten. V was clipped by 5 bases and J by 3 bases; unmatched bases: 8. CDR1 and CDR2 (germline): MDHEN, SYDVKM. There are 17 residues in the CDR3. The TCR comes from a woman aged 35 to 49 in good health. Some clones in this sample may be carry-over from other donors' samples. The chain links TRBV28 to TRBJ2-6; TRBD1 aligns across 9 bases. Sequenced input: PBMCs. CDR3 bases: TGTGCCAGCAGTCCCGTACAGGGGGCGGGTGGGGCCAACGTCCTGACTTTC. The encoded protein is CASSPVQGAGGANVLTF. The variable domain in full, with the rest retrieved from reference TRBV28 and TRBJ2-6, is DVKVTQSSRYLVKRTGEKVFLECVQDMDHENMFWYRQDPGLGLRLIYFSYDVKMKEKGDIPEGYSVSREKKERFSLILESASTNQTSMYLCASSPVQGAGGANVLTFGAGSRLTVL.